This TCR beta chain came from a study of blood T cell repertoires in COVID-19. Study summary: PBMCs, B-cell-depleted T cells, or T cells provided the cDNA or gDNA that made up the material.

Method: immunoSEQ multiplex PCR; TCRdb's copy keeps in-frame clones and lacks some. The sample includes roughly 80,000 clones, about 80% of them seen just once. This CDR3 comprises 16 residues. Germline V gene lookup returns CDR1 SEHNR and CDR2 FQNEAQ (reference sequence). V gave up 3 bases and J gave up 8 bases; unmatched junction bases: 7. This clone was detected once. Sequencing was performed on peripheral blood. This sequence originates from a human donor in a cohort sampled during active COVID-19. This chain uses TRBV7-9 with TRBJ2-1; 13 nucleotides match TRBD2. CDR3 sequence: CASSFGGLAGSDEQFF. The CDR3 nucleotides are TGTGCCAGCAGCTTTGGGGGACTAGCGGGATCGGATGAGCAGTTCTTC.